What follows are 25 T cell receptor beta chains derived from one specimen sequenced in a study of blood T cell repertoires in COVID-19. Some clones are missing from TCRdb's copy, which holds only in-frame ones; the method was immunoSEQ multiplex PCR. Of fewer than 150,000 clones listed, around 73% are singletons. The sample comprised peripheral blood. These TCRs come from a man in his 60s who had recovered from COVID-19.

The chain uses TRBV7-2 and TRBJ1-2; 8 bases map to TRBD1. With 2 bases clipped from V and 4 bases from J, the junction kept 15 bases outside the gene matches. The CDR3 consists of 18 residues. Germline V gene sequence: CDR1 SGHTA, CDR2 FQGNSA. In nucleotides, the CDR3 is TGTGCCAGCAGCTTATCCCCCGGTAACAGGGGGGACCTCTATGGCTACACCTTC. Amino acid sequence: CASSLSPGNRGDLYGYTF.

This chain connects TRBV2 to TRBJ1-5; D is perhaps TRBD1 (5 bases). The CDR3 is 15 residues long. V was pared by 1 base and J by 4 bases, with 11 bases between. Germline-derived CDR1 and CDR2 are SNHLY and FYNNEI. The CDR3: CASSEVFRGNQPQHF. The CDR3 DNA reads TGTGCCAGCAGTGAAGTTTTTCGGGGGAATCAGCCCCAGCATTTT.

This clone was seen a few times. The V gene is TRBV2, the J gene TRBJ1-1; tentative D call: TRBD1 (6 bases). CDR1 is SNHLY, CDR2 FYNNEI, per germline. The V and J ends lost 4 bases and 5 bases respectively, with 14 bases between them. This CDR3 spans 14 amino acids. DNA of the CDR3: TGTGCCAGCAGTGTGTTAGGGGGGGAAACTGAAGCTTTCTTT. Protein: CASSVLGGETEAFF. The variable domain in full, completed from reference TRBV2 and TRBJ1-1, reads EPEVTQTPSHQVTQMGQEVILRCVPISNHLYFYWYRQILGQKVEFLVSFYNNEISEKSEIFDDQFSVERPDGSNFTLKIRSTKLEDSAMYFCASSVLGGETEAFFGQGTRLTVV.

This clone was seen a handful of times. The rearrangement uses TRBV24-1 and TRBJ2-3, with TRBD2 matching over 9 bases. This CDR3 spans 17 amino acids. The junction had 5 bases not matched to a gene; V was cut back by 0 bases and J by 2 bases. The germline V gene encodes CDR1 KGHDR and CDR2 SFDVKD. The CDR3 sequence: CATSDLQSGGFTDTQYF. The CDR3 DNA reads as TGTGCCACCAGTGATTTGCAAAGCGGGGGGTTCACAGATACGCAGTATTTT.

The sample holds one count of this clone. This chain uses TRBV7-2 with TRBJ1-5, with no clear D. Trimming took 5 bases from V and 6 from J, leaving 14 bases between them. This CDR3 has 14 residues. CDR1 is SGHTA, CDR2 FQGNSA, per germline. Written as DNA, the CDR3 is TGTGCCAGCAGCCATCCCGGGGATGGTCAGCCCCAGCATTTT. It translates to CASSHPGDGQPQHF. The full variable domain, with the rest looked up from reference TRBV7-2 and TRBJ1-5, is GAGVSQSPSNKVTEKGKDVELRCDPISGHTALYWYRQSLGQGLEFLIYFQGNSAPDKSGLPSDRFSAERTGGSVSTLTIQRTQQEDSAVYLCASSHPGDGQPQHFGDGTRLSIL.

This clone was observed a few times. The V call is TRBV5-4, the J call TRBJ2-7; a possible D gene is TRBD1 (5 bases). The length of the CDR3 is 14 residues. CDR1 is SGHNT, CDR2 YYREEE, per germline (reference sequence). Trimming stripped 0 bases from V and 6 bases from J, with 13 bases between. The DNA of the CDR3 is TGTGCCAGCAGCTTGGCACAGGATGGGTCCGAGCAGTACTTC. Protein: CASSLAQDGSEQYF.

This clone was counted a few times. V is TRBV2 and J is TRBJ1-5; TRBD1 is a possible D gene (5 bases). The CDR3 consists of 13 residues. V lost 4 bases to trimming and J lost 5 bases, with 9 bases between them. CDR1 SNHLY and CDR2 FYNNEI come from the germline V gene. CDR3 sequence (DNA): TGTGCCAGCAGTGGGGACTGGGATCAGCCCCAGCATTTT. Protein product: CASSGDWDQPQHF.

This sequence joins TRBV30 and TRBJ1-5, with TRBD1 matching over 7 bases. The CDR3 totals 14 residues. With V trimmed by 3 bases and J by 7 bases, 9 bases remained unmatched. Germline assignment: CDR1 GTSNPN and CDR2 SVGIG (reference sequence). The chain's CDR3 is CAWRDRQGHQPQHF. CDR3 DNA sequence: TGTGCCTGGAGAGACAGACAGGGCCACCAGCCCCAGCATTTT.

The V and J genes are TRBV27 and TRBJ2-3, with D possibly matching TRBD2 (5 bases). The CDR3 is 16 amino acids. Germline CDR1 MNHEY, CDR2 SMNVEV (reference sequence). The V end was cut by 2 bases, the J end by 0 bases, with 12 bases between. The DNA for the CDR3 is TGTGCCAGCAGTTTAATTACGGGAACTAGCACAGATACGCAGTATTTT. As protein: CASSLITGTSTDTQYF.

The chain is built from TRBV7-9 and TRBJ2-2; D is uncertain. Germline CDR1 is SEHNR and CDR2 is FQNEAQ (reference sequence). V was trimmed by 5 bases and J by 4 bases, leaving 11 bases between them. CDR3 length: 14 residues. The chain's CDR3 is CASSRTEFTGELFF. As DNA, the CDR3 is TGTGCCAGCAGCCGCACAGAATTCACCGGGGAGCTGTTTTTT.

The chain is built from TRBV14 and TRBJ2-7, with D perhaps TRBD2 (5 bases). Germline loops: CDR1 SGHDN, CDR2 FVKESK. V gave up 3 bases and J gave up 3 bases, with 9 bases separating them. The CDR3 is 13 amino acids. CDR3 protein: CASSQEVFYEQYF. In DNA form, the CDR3 reads TGTGCCAGCAGCCAGGAGGTATTCTACGAGCAGTACTTC.

This chain links TRBV6-6 with TRBJ1-2; a weak D match, TRBD1 (5 bases). Germline V gives CDR1 MNHNY, CDR2 SVGAGI (reference sequence). V lost 3 bases to trimming and J lost 8 bases, with 13 bases between them. The CDR3 extends over 13 amino acids. The CDR3 DNA follows: TGTGCCAGCAGTTATCGGGACTCGGGAGGCTACACCTTC. This encodes CASSYRDSGGYTF.

The rearrangement joins TRBV6-6 to TRBJ2-1; 9 nucleotides line up with TRBD1. The CDR3 runs to 15 residues. The junction had 4 bases not matched to a gene; V was cut back by 0 bases and J by 7 bases. Germline values: CDR1 MNHNY, CDR2 SVGAGI (reference sequence). This CDR3 is CASSYSQGASNEQFF. The CDR3 nucleotides read TGTGCCAGCAGTTACTCACAGGGGGCAAGTAATGAGCAGTTCTTC.

Of note for this clone: One end of the junction does not line up with germline, which may come from a read error. The J gene is TRBJ2-3, the V gene TRBV6-1, with TRBD2 as a possible D gene (5 bases). This CDR3 region has 14 residues. From germline, CDR1 is MNHNS and CDR2 SASEGT. The CDR3 DNA reads TGTGCCAGCAGGGAAGCGGCTAGCACAGATACGCAGTATTTT. Translation gives CASREAASTDTQYF.

This sequence joins TRBV6-2 or TRBV6-3 and TRBJ2-7; D is uncertain. Germline CDR1 and CDR2: MNHEY and SVGEGT. The CDR3 runs to 13 residues. V was clipped by 2 bases and J by 4 bases, with 9 bases between them. The CDR3: CASSYEYRYEQYF. The CDR3 coding sequence is TGTGCCAGCAGTTACGAGTATCGGTACGAGCAGTACTTC.

This chain links TRBV10-3 with TRBJ2-3; 7 bases match TRBD2. CDR3 size: 15 residues. Germline trimming cut 4 bases from V and 3 bases from J; bases unmatched to any gene: 7. CDR1 is ENHRY, CDR2 SYGVKD, per germline. The CDR3 nucleotides are TGTGCCATCAGTGGGGGGTTCGGGGGGACAGATACGCAGTATTTT. Protein: CAISGGFGGTDTQYF.

The chain employs TRBV19 and TRBJ1-1, with 7 positions matching TRBD1. J lost 5 bases, V lost 9 bases, and 3 bases had no gene match. CDR1 and CDR2 (germline): LNHDA, SQIVND (reference sequence). The CDR3 is 11 amino acids. The CDR3 DNA sequence: TGTGCCAGCGGACAGGTAACTGAAGCTTTCTTT. This gives the protein CASGQVTEAFF.

This chain connects TRBV4-1 to TRBJ2-7; 10 nucleotides agree with TRBD2. From germline, CDR1 is MGHRA and CDR2 YSYEKL. CDR3 length: 17 amino acids. The trim removed 0 bases at V and 2 bases at J, leaving 7 bases unmatched. The CDR3 loop is CASSQDPTGLAAYEQYF. CDR3 DNA sequence: TGCGCCAGCAGCCAAGATCCCACTGGACTAGCGGCCTACGAGCAGTACTTC.

Worth noting for this clone: Mismatch with germline at one junction end may stem from a read error. The chain employs TRBV7-7 and TRBJ1-5; no firm D call. Per germline, CDR1 SSHAT and CDR2 FNYEAQ (reference sequence). The CDR3 consists of 15 residues. CDR3 amino acids: CASSPRERANQPQHF. Here the CDR3 DNA reads TGTGCTAGCAGCCCCCGGGAAAGGGCCAATCAGCCCCAGCATTTT. The entire variable domain, with the rest obtained from reference TRBV7-7 and TRBJ1-5, is as follows: GAGVSQSPRYKVTKRGQDVTLRCDPISSHATLYWYQQALGQGPEFLTYFNYEAQPDKSGLPSDRFSAERPEGSISTLTIQRTEQRDSAMYRCASSPRERANQPQHFGDGTRLSIL.

V and J are TRBV30 and TRBJ1-1, with D possibly being TRBD1 (5 bases). Deletions cut 5 bases from V and 6 bases from J, with 13 bases between. The CDR3 loop spans 12 amino acids. CDR1 is GTSNPN and CDR2 is SVGIG in the germline V gene (reference sequence). The CDR3 spells CAWGRAGPEAFF. CDR3 DNA: TGTGCCTGGGGAAGGGCAGGGCCTGAAGCTTTCTTT.

This rearrangement joins TRBV5-1 to TRBJ2-7, with TRBD1 as a possible D gene (5 bases). CDR3 size: 15 residues. Trimming pared 4 bases from V and 5 bases from J, leaving 19 bases between. The V gene's germline CDR1 is SGHRS and CDR2 YFSETQ. CDR3 in amino acids: CASSPLASGHDEQYF. The CDR3 bases are TGCGCCAGCAGCCCGTTGGCGTCAGGGCATGACGAGCAGTACTTC.

The chain joins TRBV2 to TRBJ2-1; D may be TRBD2 (5 bases). The CDR3 length is 13 residues. The V end lost 8 bases, the J end lost 4 bases, and 12 bases lay between the germline ends. Germline assignment: CDR1 SNHLY and CDR2 FYNNEI. CDR3 amino acids: CASDRGVYNEQFF. CDR3 nucleotide sequence: TGTGCCAGCGACCGGGGAGTATACAATGAGCAGTTCTTC.

V usage is TRBV6-1 and J usage is TRBJ1-5; TRBD1 might be the D (5 bases). CDR3 size: 17 residues. Germline values: CDR1 MNHNS, CDR2 SASEGT. V was pared by 4 bases and J by 1 base, with 17 bases between. CDR3 nucleotide sequence: TGTGCCAGCAGTGCGCCCCTTAGGGGATTGAGCAATCAGCCCCAGCATTTT. Residues: CASSAPLRGLSNQPQHF.

The V and J genes are TRBV18 and TRBJ1-1; D unclear. Germline values: CDR1 KGHSH, CDR2 LQKENI. Trimming took off 5 bases at V and 6 bases at J, with 10 bases between the two ends. This CDR3 is built from 12 residues. The CDR3 region is CASSTQRSEAFF. DNA of the CDR3: TGTGCCAGCTCAACACAGAGGTCTGAAGCTTTCTTT.

This clone is a singleton in its sample. The CDR3: CASSSGLAGETQYF. The CDR3 nucleotides are TGTGCCAGCAGCTCGGGACTAGCGGGAGAGACCCAGTACTTC. The chain carries TRBV7-2 and TRBJ2-5; 12 bases line up with TRBD2. The CDR3 has 14 residues. Germline loops: CDR1 SGHTA, CDR2 FQGNSA. J gave up 4 bases and V 4 bases, and 1 base lay outside the gene matches.